This TCR beta chain was captured in a study of CD8 T cells in Susac syndrome. RNA amounts of roughly 0.45 to 1 ug underwent reverse transcription with random hexamers. The authors amplified TCR beta CDR3 across 54 Vbeta and 13 Jbeta using immunoSEQ multiplex PCR. In TCRdb, the immunoSEQ multiplex PCR reads were re-called with MiXCR into one record per CDR3 protein. The sample records a few hundred thousand distinct CDR3 sequences, 90% to 95% being singletons. The sample was CD4+ T cells from PBMCs. The source is a human donor with multiple sclerosis.

The CDR3 DNA reads as TGCAGTGCCTCGTTGACGGAGGGAGTGATGAACACTGAAGCTTTCTTT. Translation: CSASLTEGVMNTEAFF. The chain employs TRBV20-1 and TRBJ1-1; D not certain. The CDR3 is made up of 16 amino acids. CDR1 and CDR2 (germline): DFQATT, SNEGSKA (reference sequence). V was clipped by 6 bases and J by 0 bases, with 20 bases between them.